This T cell receptor beta chain was observed in a study of shared clonotypes between healthy human individuals. Once extracted for a subset, genomic DNA was divided evenly among several immunoSEQ plates. Only in-frame clones appear in the TCRdb table, and some are missing; sequencing was by immunoSEQ multiplex PCR. The table records roughly 1 million clones, about 70% of them present only once. J gave up 7 bases and V 1 base, and 5 bases lay outside the gene matches. CDR3 length equals 14 residues. Germline loops: CDR1 SGHTA, CDR2 FQGNSA. This clonotype was sampled from a man younger than 30 in good health. J is TRBJ2-5 and V is TRBV7-2; 8 bases are shared with TRBD1. What was sequenced was memory CD4+ T cells sorted from blood. Subset described: CD45RA-negative fraction. The CDR3 coding sequence is TGTGCCAGCAGCTTAGGGACAGGGTATTGGACCCAGTACTTC. It translates to CASSLGTGYWTQYF.